Shown below are 7 T cell receptor beta chains from a single sample sequenced in a study of blood T cell repertoires in COVID-19. Profiled with immunoSEQ multiplex PCR; TCRdb holds only in-frame clones, not every one. The data show roughly 100,000 clones, with 70% to 90% seen just once and around 3.3% held by the top ten. Source material: peripheral blood. All receptors come from a man between 50 and 59 years old in a cohort sampled during active COVID-19.

The chain is built from TRBV2 and TRBJ2-5; no definite D call. V lost 8 bases to trimming and J lost 2 bases, with 6 bases between them. This CDR3 contains 11 residues. Germline CDR1 reads SNHLY; CDR2 reads FYNNEI. The CDR3 nucleotides are TGTGCCAGCGGCATTCAAGAGACCCAGTACTTC. Translation: CASGIQETQYF. Filled out from reference TRBV2 and TRBJ2-5, the complete variable domain reads EPEVTQTPSHQVTQMGQEVILRCVPISNHLYFYWYRQILGQKVEFLVSFYNNEISEKSEIFDDQFSVERPDGSNFTLKIRSTKLEDSAMYFCASGIQETQYFGPGTRLLVL.

The CDR3 sequence is CATAGLEVAGELFF. CDR3 sequence (DNA): TGTGCCACCGCGGGACTAGAAGTTGCCGGGGAGCTGTTTTTT. The chain uses TRBV10-3 and TRBJ2-2; 8 nucleotides match TRBD2. The CDR3 is made up of 14 amino acids. J was trimmed by 6 bases and V by 10 bases; bases with no gene match: 10. Per the germline V gene, CDR1 is ENHRY and CDR2 is SYGVKD.

The rearrangement uses TRBV9 and TRBJ1-1; D unclear. CDR3 length equals 16 residues. V gave up 4 bases and J gave up 2 bases, with 18 bases separating them. Germline V gene data show CDR1 as SGDLS and CDR2 as YYNGEE. In nucleotides, the CDR3 is TGTGCCAGCAGCCTTTCTGAGGGCACAGTTAACACTGAAGCTTTCTTT. Protein sequence: CASSLSEGTVNTEAFF.

This chain links TRBV19 with TRBJ2-1, with 10 bases aligning to TRBD1. With 6 bases clipped from V and 7 bases from J, the junction kept 3 bases outside the gene matches. This CDR3 has 13 amino acids. From germline, CDR1 is LNHDA and CDR2 SQIVND (reference sequence). The CDR3 here is CASSRTGGNEQFF. Here the CDR3 DNA reads TGTGCCAGTAGCAGGACAGGGGGAAATGAGCAGTTCTTC.

The J gene is TRBJ1-6, the V gene TRBV18, with TRBD1 matching 9 bases. The germline V gene encodes CDR1 KGHSH and CDR2 LQKENI. The CDR3 length is 16 residues. Trimming at V came to 4 bases and at J to 5 bases, leaving 6 bases not matched to a gene. CDR3 amino acids: CASSLKTGGDNSPLHF. CDR3 in DNA: TGTGCCAGCTCACTCAAGACAGGGGGGGATAATTCACCCCTCCACTTT.

The CDR3 sequence: CASSSGGGNTEAFF. The CDR3, as DNA: TGCGCCAGCAGCTCGGGCGGGGGGAACACTGAAGCTTTCTTT. The chain couples TRBV5-1 to TRBJ1-1; a weak D match, TRBD1 (5 bases). In germline, CDR1 is SGHRS, CDR2 YFSETQ. V was pared by 3 bases and J by 1 base, with 10 bases between. The CDR3 spans 14 residues.

This chain links TRBV6-1 with TRBJ2-1; 9 bases align to TRBD2. Germline lookup yields CDR1 MNHNS and CDR2 SASEGT. The CDR3 is 19 residues long. Trimming cost V 4 bases and J 5 bases; bases outside gene matches: 18. For the CDR3, the DNA is TGTGCCAGCAGTGGTCCCCCTATAGTAGCGGGGGCCCTCAACAATGAGCAGTTCTTC. This codes for CASSGPPIVAGALNNEQFF.